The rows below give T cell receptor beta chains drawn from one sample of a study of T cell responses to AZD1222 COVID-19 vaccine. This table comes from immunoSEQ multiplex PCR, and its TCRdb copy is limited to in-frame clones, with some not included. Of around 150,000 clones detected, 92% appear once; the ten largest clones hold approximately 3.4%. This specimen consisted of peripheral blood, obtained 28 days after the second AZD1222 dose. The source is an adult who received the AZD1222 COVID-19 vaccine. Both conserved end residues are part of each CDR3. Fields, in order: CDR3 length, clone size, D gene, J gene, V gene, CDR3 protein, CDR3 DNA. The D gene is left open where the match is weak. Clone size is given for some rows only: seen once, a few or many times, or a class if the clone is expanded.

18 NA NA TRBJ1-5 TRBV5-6 CASHQWNMPREPNQPQHF TGTGCCAGTCATCAATGGAATATGCCCCGGGAGCCCAATCAGCCCCAGCATTTT
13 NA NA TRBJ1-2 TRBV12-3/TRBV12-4 CASSDHWGDGYTF TGTGCCAGCAGTGATCACTGGGGTGATGGCTACACCTTC
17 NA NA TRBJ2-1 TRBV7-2 CASSRAGTLSSYNEQFF TGTGCCAGCAGCAGGGCCGGGACTCTGAGCTCCTACAATGAGCAGTTCTTC
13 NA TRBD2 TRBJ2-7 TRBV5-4 CASSLGGKDEQYF TGTGCCAGCAGTCTGGGGGGGAAGGACGAGCAGTACTTC
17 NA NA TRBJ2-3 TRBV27 CASRAIVHLSSTDTQYF TGTGCCAGCAGAGCTATCGTACACCTATCTAGCACAGATACGCAGTATTTT
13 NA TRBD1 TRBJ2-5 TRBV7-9 CASSIGGQETQYF TGTGCCAGCAGTATAGGGGGACAGGAGACCCAGTACTTC
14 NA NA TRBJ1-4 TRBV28 CASIQGATNEKLFF TGTGCCAGCATTCAGGGTGCAACTAATGAAAAACTGTTTTTT
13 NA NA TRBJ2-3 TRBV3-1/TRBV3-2 CASSQAPTDTQYF TGTGCCAGCAGCCAAGCTCCCACAGATACGCAGTATTTT
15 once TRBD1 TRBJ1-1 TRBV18 CASSPPGQGNTEAFF TGTGCCAGCTCACCTCCGGGACAGGGTAACACTGAAGCTTTCTTT
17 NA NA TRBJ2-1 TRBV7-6 CASSLTAGPSSYNEQFF TGTGCCAGCAGCTTAACGGCAGGACCGAGCTCCTACAATGAGCAGTTCTTC
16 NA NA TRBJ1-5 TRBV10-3 CAISESLGRVDQPQHF TGTGCCATCAGTGAGTCGTTGGGCAGGGTTGATCAGCCCCAGCATTTT
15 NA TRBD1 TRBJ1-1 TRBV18 CASSLRTGINTEAFF TGTGCCAGCTCACTCAGGACAGGAATCAACACTGAAGCTTTCTTT
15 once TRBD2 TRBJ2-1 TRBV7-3 CASRPSGRADNEQFF TGTGCCAGCAGACCTAGCGGGAGGGCCGACAATGAGCAGTTCTTC
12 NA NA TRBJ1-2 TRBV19 CASDDRGHGYTF TGTGCCAGTGATGACAGAGGGCATGGCTACACCTTC
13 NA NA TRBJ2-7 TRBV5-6 CASSRQDSYEQYF TGTGCCAGCAGTCGACAGGACTCCTACGAGCAGTACTTC
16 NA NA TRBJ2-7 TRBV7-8 CASSLLQGYGIYEQYF TGTGCCAGCAGCTTATTACAGGGCTACGGGATCTACGAGCAGTACTTC
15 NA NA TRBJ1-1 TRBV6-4 CASRRTVYGNTEAFF TGTGCCAGCCGTAGGACAGTTTACGGTAACACTGAAGCTTTCTTT
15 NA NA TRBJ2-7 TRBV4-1 CASSQEGDGTYEQYF TGCGCCAGCAGCCAAGAAGGGGACGGAACCTACGAGCAGTACTTC
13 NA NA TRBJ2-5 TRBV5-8 CASSLEGTGAQYF TGTGCCAGCAGCTTGGAAGGTACCGGGGCCCAGTACTTC
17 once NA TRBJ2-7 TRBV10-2 CASSESLDDYLSYEQYF TGCGCCAGCAGTGAGAGCCTAGATGATTACCTTTCCTACGAGCAGTACTTC
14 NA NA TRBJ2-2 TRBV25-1 CASTWEMNTGELFF TGTGCCAGCACTTGGGAGATGAACACCGGGGAGCTGTTTTTT
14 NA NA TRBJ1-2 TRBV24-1 CATSDPGQEYGYTF TGTGCCACCAGTGACCCGGGGCAGGAGTATGGCTACACCTTC
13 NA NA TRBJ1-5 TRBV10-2 CASRGNSNQPQHF TGCGCCAGCAGGGGGAATAGCAATCAGCCCCAGCATTTT
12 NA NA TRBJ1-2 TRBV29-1 CSADRAGYGYTF TGCAGCGCTGATCGGGCAGGGTATGGCTACACCTTC
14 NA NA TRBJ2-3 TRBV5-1 CASSRGGWTDTQYF TGCGCCAGCAGCCGTGGGGGTTGGACAGATACGCAGTATTTT
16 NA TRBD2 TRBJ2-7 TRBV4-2 CASSLSSGSLSYEQYF TGTGCCAGCAGCCTGAGTAGCGGGTCCCTCTCCTACGAGCAGTACTTC
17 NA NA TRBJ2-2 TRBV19 CASSYSRGGSNTGELFF TGTGCCAGTAGTTACTCCCGAGGGGGATCGAACACCGGGGAGCTGTTTTTT
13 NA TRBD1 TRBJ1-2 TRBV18 CASSAGTAYGYTF TGTGCCAGCTCAGCCGGGACAGCCTATGGCTACACCTTC
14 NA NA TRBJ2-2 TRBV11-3 CASSPQGNTGELFF TGTGCCAGCAGCCCCCAGGGGAACACCGGGGAGCTGTTTTTT
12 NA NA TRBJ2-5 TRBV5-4 CASSSTQETQYF TGTGCCAGCAGCTCCACGCAGGAGACCCAGTACTTC
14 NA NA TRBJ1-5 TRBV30 CAWSVGAGSQPQHF TGTGCCTGGAGTGTTGGGGCAGGGAGTCAGCCCCAGCATTTT
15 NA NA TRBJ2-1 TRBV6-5 CATSRLQTNSDEQFF TGTGCCACGTCCCGTCTTCAGACTAATTCCGATGAGCAGTTCTTC
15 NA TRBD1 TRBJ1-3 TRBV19 CASSTTGGAGNTIYF TGTGCCAGTAGTACCACAGGGGGAGCTGGAAACACCATATATTTT
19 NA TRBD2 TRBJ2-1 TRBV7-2 CASSLVAGGGTISYNEQFF TGTGCCAGCAGCTTAGTGGCGGGAGGCGGGACTATTTCCTACAATGAGCAGTTCTTC
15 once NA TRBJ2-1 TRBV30 CAWSDWGVKHNEQFF TGTGCCTGGAGCGACTGGGGCGTAAAGCACAATGAGCAGTTCTTC
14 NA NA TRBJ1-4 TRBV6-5 CASSRTAINEKLFF TGTGCCAGCAGCCGGACAGCGATTAATGAAAAACTGTTTTTT
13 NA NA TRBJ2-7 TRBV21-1 CASSKQGINEQYF TGTGCCAGCAGCAAACAAGGAATCAACGAGCAGTACTTC
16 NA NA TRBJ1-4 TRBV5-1 CASSLGWGEANEKLFF TGCGCCAGCAGCTTGGGCTGGGGAGAAGCTAATGAAAAACTGTTTTTT
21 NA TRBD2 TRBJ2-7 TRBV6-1 CASSEGALLAGEGGSSYEQYF TGTGCCAGCAGTGAAGGAGCCCTACTAGCGGGAGAGGGGGGGAGCTCCTACGAGCAGTACTTC
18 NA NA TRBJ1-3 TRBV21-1 CASSKAAGSSGWRNTIYF TGTGCCAGCAGCAAAGCAGCAGGGAGTTCTGGTTGGCGAAACACCATATATTTT
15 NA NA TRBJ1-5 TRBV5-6 CASSSAREPNQPQHF TGTGCCAGCAGCTCAGCGAGGGAGCCAAATCAGCCCCAGCATTTT
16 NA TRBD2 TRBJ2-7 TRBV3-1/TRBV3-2 CASSQTLFAGGEEQYF TGTGCCAGCAGCCAAACTTTATTTGCGGGAGGTGAAGAGCAGTACTTC
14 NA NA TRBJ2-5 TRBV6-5 CASRSPGGQQTQYF TGTGCCAGCAGGTCCCCCGGGGGGCAGCAGACCCAGTACTTC
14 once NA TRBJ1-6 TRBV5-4 CASSFQGQGSPLHF TGTGCCAGCAGCTTTCAGGGGCAGGGATCACCCCTCCACTTT
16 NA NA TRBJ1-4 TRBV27 CASSQRPGLNNEKLFF TGTGCCAGCAGTCAACGACCGGGACTGAATAATGAAAAACTGTTTTTT
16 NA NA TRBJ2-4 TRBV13 CASSLGREDGRNIQYF TGTGCCAGCAGCTTAGGTAGGGAGGACGGCCGGAACATTCAGTACTTC
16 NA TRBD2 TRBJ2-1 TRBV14 CASSPLAGVAYNEQFF TGTGCCAGCAGCCCACTAGCGGGAGTAGCCTACAATGAGCAGTTCTTC
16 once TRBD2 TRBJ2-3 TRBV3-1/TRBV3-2 CASSQVPGGREGTQYF TGTGCCAGCAGCCAAGTGCCGGGAGGCCGGGAGGGTACGCAGTATTTT
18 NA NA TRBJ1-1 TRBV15 CATSRAADGNLMNTEAFF TGTGCCACCAGCCGTGCTGCGGACGGAAATTTAATGAACACTGAAGCTTTCTTT
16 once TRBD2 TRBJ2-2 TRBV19 CASSNPGEGPAGELFF TGTGCCAGTAGTAACCCCGGGGAGGGGCCCGCCGGGGAGCTGTTTTTT
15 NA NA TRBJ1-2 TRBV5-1 CASSWNGGTNYGYTF TGCGCCAGCAGCTGGAATGGAGGTACTAACTATGGCTACACCTTC
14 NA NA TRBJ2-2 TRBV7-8 CASSPQQSTGELFF TGTGCCAGCAGCCCTCAACAGTCCACCGGGGAGCTGTTTTTT
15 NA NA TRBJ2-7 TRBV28 CASRLLLGARDEQYF TGTGCCAGCAGGCTACTCTTGGGGGCACGAGACGAGCAGTACTTC
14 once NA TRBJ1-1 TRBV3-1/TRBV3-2 CASSQDRVGTEAFF TGTGCCAGCAGCCAAGACAGGGTGGGCACTGAAGCTTTCTTT
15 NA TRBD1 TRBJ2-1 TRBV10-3 CAITRERTGYNEQFF TGTGCCATCACCCGGGAAAGGACAGGGTACAATGAGCAGTTCTTC
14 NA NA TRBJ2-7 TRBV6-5 CASSQLAQSYEQYF TGTGCCAGCAGTCAGTTGGCACAGTCCTACGAGCAGTACTTC
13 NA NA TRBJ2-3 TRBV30 CAVSSGMVDTQYF TGTGCCGTCTCGAGTGGGATGGTGGATACGCAGTATTTT
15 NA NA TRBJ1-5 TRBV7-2 CASSLGYGGPQPQHF TGTGCCAGCAGCTTAGGGTATGGGGGCCCCCAGCCCCAGCATTTT